This TCR beta chain came from a study of blood T cell repertoires in COVID-19. Background on the study: From T cells, B-cell-depleted T cells, or PBMCs came the material, which was cDNA or gDNA.

Authors' processing steps: Using reference gene primer amplification, nucleated cell counts were estimated. Repertoires were generated with immunoSEQ multiplex PCR, while TCRdb's copy carries only in-frame clones and drops some. V, J and clone size reflect that table, while D and trimming were determined from the DNA. The sample includes 60,000 or so clones, 75% to 95% of them seen just once. Germline V CDR1 and CDR2: SGHAT, FQDESV (reference sequence). There are 13 residues in the CDR3. Trimming removed 5 bases from V and 5 bases from J; junction bases left unmatched: 3. This chain uses TRBV11-1 with TRBJ2-7, with 10 bases that match TRBD1. The TCR was taken from a human donor with active COVID-19. The donor label of this sample is uncertain. The sequencing sample was made of peripheral blood. The CDR3 DNA reads as TGTGCCAGCAGCCCTGACAGGGGGCACGAGCAGTACTTC. It translates to CASSPDRGHEQYF.